A selection of T cell receptor beta chains follows, all from one sample in a study of T cell responses to AZD1222 COVID-19 vaccine. The assay was immunoSEQ multiplex PCR, and TCRdb's table has in-frame clones only and misses some. The top ten hold over 6% of the sample, which has approximately 180,000 clones, 88% seen once. This specimen was peripheral blood, taken on day 0 of AZD1222 vaccination. These receptors were collected from an adult in good health. CDR3s include the opening cysteine and the closing phenylalanine or tryptophan. The D gene is left open where the match is weak. The listing skips clone size in some rows; elsewhere it reads once, few, many or a size class.

V gene,J gene,D gene,clone size,CDR3 protein,CDR3 DNA
TRBV6-5,TRBJ1-5,TRBD1,.,CASSNRQGVGQPQHF,TGTGCCAGCAGTAACCGACAGGGGGTCGGTCAGCCCCAGCATTTT
TRBV18,TRBJ1-1,.,.,CASSPRLAEAFF,TGTGCCAGCTCACCCCGCCTGGCTGAAGCTTTCTTT
TRBV6-4,TRBJ2-1,.,.,CASSATPTGSYNEQFF,TGTGCCAGCAGCGCGACTCCCACAGGCTCCTACAATGAGCAGTTCTTC
TRBV5-1,TRBJ1-1,.,once,CASSDGQRNALMNTEAFF,TGCGCCAGCAGCGACGGACAGCGAAACGCCCTAATGAACACTGAAGCTTTCTTT
TRBV7-2,TRBJ2-1,.,.,CASSLGGEVQREQFF,TGTGCCAGCAGCTTAGGCGGGGAGGTTCAGAGGGAGCAGTTCTTC
TRBV4-3,TRBJ2-1,TRBD2,.,CASSPGLAGSHEQFF,TGCGCCAGCAGCCCGGGACTAGCGGGGAGTCATGAGCAGTTCTTC
TRBV6-5,TRBJ2-3,.,.,CASSGGGSDTQYF,TGTGCCAGCTCAGGGGGGGGGTCAGATACGCAGTATTTT
TRBV11-2,TRBJ1-1,TRBD1,.,CASSFDRGAEAFF,TGTGCCAGCAGCTTCGACAGGGGTGCTGAAGCTTTCTTT
TRBV4-1,TRBJ1-2,.,.,CASSQDGVLGYTF,TGCGCCAGCAGCCAAGACGGGGTCCTCGGCTACACCTTC
TRBV5-6,TRBJ1-2,.,.,CASSPGRVYGYTF,TGTGCCAGCAGCCCCGGGAGAGTCTATGGCTACACCTTC
TRBV28,TRBJ1-2,TRBD1,once,CASSLPTGRGNYGYTF,TGTGCCAGCAGTCTTCCAACGGGCAGGGGGAACTATGGCTACACCTTC
TRBV27,TRBJ1-1,.,once,CASRGKNTEAFF,TGTGCCAGCAGGGGTAAGAACACTGAAGCTTTCTTT
TRBV10-3,TRBJ1-5,.,.,CAISESPGADQPQHF,TGTGCCATCAGTGAGTCCCCAGGGGCCGATCAGCCCCAGCATTTT
TRBV6-4,TRBJ2-5,.,.,CASSDGLGETQYF,TGTGCCAGCAGTGACGGGCTGGGGGAGACCCAGTACTTC
TRBV13,TRBJ1-6,.,.,CASSLGAILGSYNSPLHF,TGTGCCAGCAGCTTAGGGGCCATTTTGGGTTCCTATAATTCACCCCTCCACTTT
TRBV11-2,TRBJ2-5,.,.,CASSLDRGPQYF,TGTGCCAGCAGCTTAGACAGAGGACCCCAGTACTTC
TRBV14,TRBJ2-2,.,.,CASSPNSRRLFF,TGTGCCAGCAGCCCGAACAGCCGTCGGCTGTTTTTT
TRBV12-3/TRBV12-4,TRBJ2-7,.,few,CASSPRAAYEQYF,TGTGCCAGCAGTCCCCGGGCAGCTTACGAGCAGTACTTC
TRBV19,TRBJ2-7,.,.,CASSIDPRPVNEQYF,TGTGCCAGTAGTATAGATCCTAGACCGGTGAACGAGCAGTACTTC
TRBV5-1,TRBJ1-1,TRBD1,.,CASSLGTGGAAEAFF,TGCGCCAGCAGCTTAGGAACAGGGGGCGCGGCTGAAGCTTTCTTT
TRBV30,TRBJ2-4,.,.,CAWSGQNVAKNIQYF,TGTGCCTGGAGTGGACAGAATGTAGCCAAAAACATTCAGTACTTC
TRBV29-1,TRBJ1-1,.,once,CSVGRDEAFF,TGCAGCGTTGGGCGGGATGAAGCTTTCTTT
TRBV27,TRBJ1-2,.,few,CASSSPSGGNYGYTF,TGTGCCAGCAGTTCTCCTTCCGGGGGGAACTATGGCTACACCTTC
TRBV5-1,TRBJ2-5,.,.,CASSRELAGIQETQYF,TGCGCCAGCAGCCGGGAGTTGGCAGGGATACAAGAGACCCAGTACTTC
TRBV6-5,TRBJ1-1,.,.,CASSYSPTGNTEAFF,TGTGCCAGCAGTTACAGCCCGACAGGGAACACTGAAGCTTTCTTT
TRBV6-2/TRBV6-3,TRBJ1-3,.,.,CASSYSSLSSGNTIYF,TGTGCCAGCAGTTACTCTTCTCTGAGCTCTGGAAACACCATATATTTT
TRBV19,TRBJ1-6,TRBD1,.,CASSMGTGTSPLHF,TGTGCCAGTAGTATGGGGACAGGGACTTCACCCCTCCACTTT
TRBV7-2,TRBJ2-7,.,.,CASSLLAVSYEQYF,TGTGCCAGCAGCTTATTGGCGGTCTCCTACGAGCAGTACTTC